The rows below give T cell receptor beta chains drawn from one sample of a study of metastatic and nonmetastatic thyroid tumors. TCRdb called clones again from the PCR reads with MiXCR. The sample has about 20,000 clones, about 24% seen once. What was sequenced was tumor tissue. The receptors stem from a female donor with papillary thyroid cancer or a benign thyroid nodule (not recorded which). Some clones in this sample may be carry-over from other donors' samples. CDR3s leave out the opening cysteine and the closing phenylalanine or tryptophan. A D gene is named only where the DNA matches it firmly.

d_gene,j_gene,v_gene,CDR3aa
TRBD1,TRBJ2-7,TRBV27,ASSLSQGAGQY
TRBD1,TRBJ2-3,TRBV19,ASSIVPGQGVNLGTQY
NA,TRBJ1-1,TRBV11-2,ASSLQANTEAF
TRBD2,TRBJ2-7,TRBV19,ASSIAGGSYEQY
NA,TRBJ2-1,TRBV10-1,ASSESGRPEQF
TRBD1,TRBJ2-7,TRBV9,ASSYGDSSSYEQY
NA,TRBJ1-4,TRBV11-2,ASSLALINEKLF
TRBD2,TRBJ2-7,TRBV5-4,ASSAGTSGYEQY
NA,TRBJ2-1,TRBV29-1,SVYPGSYNEQF
NA,TRBJ2-2,TRBV11-3,ASSPAVTGELF
NA,TRBJ2-7,TRBV5-6,ASSSRTESLLEQY
TRBD1,TRBJ2-5,TRBV3-1,ASSHGTEETQY
NA,TRBJ2-5,TRBV7-2,ASSSSRSETQY
TRBD1,TRBJ2-1,TRBV28,ASSSYRGSYNEQF
NA,TRBJ1-3,TRBV6-5,ASSYSITNTIY
NA,TRBJ2-5,TRBV12-3/TRBV12-4,ASTFGGFGTQY
NA,TRBJ2-5,TRBV24-1,ATSDPLETQY
NA,TRBJ2-2,TRBV7-8,ASSYRMGGDLTGELF
TRBD2,TRBJ2-3,TRBV4-3,ASSQLAVTDTQY
NA,TRBJ1-4,TRBV3-1,ASSQMQAREKLF
NA,TRBJ2-1,TRBV10-3,AISELEGSGNEQF
NA,TRBJ1-3,TRBV6-1,ASDGLHSGNTIY
TRBD1,TRBJ1-2,TRBV6-1,ASSPRQGIEDGYT
NA,TRBJ2-4,TRBV7-2,ASSLAKNIQY
TRBD1,TRBJ2-7,TRBV7-9,ASRKTGMDEQY
TRBD2,TRBJ2-1,TRBV19,ASRSREATYNEQF
TRBD2,TRBJ2-1,TRBV27,ASSRLAGMNEQF
NA,TRBJ2-1,TRBV11-2,ASSHTDEQF
NA,TRBJ2-2,TRBV6-5,ASRIGELF